What follows is one T cell receptor (beta chain) and its context. Which antigen it targets is not known. No quality values exist for individual bases; no much larger clone is one base distant. These data are taken from a study of shared clonotypes between healthy human individuals (TCRdb year 2020). General notes on the study: Two women and a few men aged 18 to 49 years were included in the cohort. For each donor, CD4 naive and CD4 memory were each given three plates, CD8 naive was given two plates, and CD8 memory was given one plate. To estimate repertoire size and how much clonotype sharing occurs between individuals, the study deeply sequenced the blood TCR repertoires of roughly 5 healthy adults. Different laboratories and diverse techniques were used to prepare libraries and sequence TCR repertoires, to increase sequencing depth and limit assay-specific biases. Each donor's leukapheresis produced roughly between roughly 0.94 and 9.5 billion PBMCs. What the research found in general, with its limitations: Compared with non-shared clonotypes, the clonotypes found in all four sorted-subset donors had higher generation probabilities. The small number of donors limited the genetic and exposure-history diversity represented. Incomplete sequencing was indicated by rarefaction of sorted-subset datasets, despite the large sequencing depth. Estimated clonotype richness was generally larger for naive than for memory subsets. Across a handful of donors, around 5% of naive CD4, roughly 3.8% of naive CD8, around 2.5% of memory CD4, and around 0.4% of memory CD8 clonotypes were shared. Sampling was restricted to blood, and TCR repertoires in tissues likely differ from the TCR repertoires found in blood. Based on pairwise subsampling, the degree of clonotype sharing among donors was expected to be affected by sequencing depth.

Using the deep immunoSEQ assay, multiplex PCR amplified TCR CDR3 regions from genomic DNA. Extracted genomic DNA from each cell subset was distributed evenly across all wells of several immunoSEQ 96-well plates, and each plate was treated as a replicate. For sorted subsets, 200 to 250 ng of genomic DNA, equivalent to 30,000 or so T cell genomes, went into each replicate PCR. Purified libraries were measured with a Qubit 3.0 fluorometer, size-checked on a Bioanalyzer 2100, and measured again with the KAPA Library Quantification kit. Every immunoSEQ 96-well plate was sequenced on a separate single-read 150-cycle Illumina NextSeq 550 flow cell. The authors' pipeline ran thus. Because the immunoSEQ output included only junctional sequences and no quality scores, the filtering could not be the same as the filtering used for full-length reads. Sequences were annotated with PyIR, a Python wrapper for IgBLAST v1.9, using IMGT germline references to assign V/J genes and CDR3. Reads with weak V/J assignments (E-value above 1e-6), missing CDR3, stop codons, out-of-frame junctions, or ambiguous translated residues were removed. V3J clonotypes were defined as sequences sharing the same inferred V gene, J gene, and CDR3 amino acid sequence. Percentage overlap between repertoires was calculated by dividing the number of shared unique clonotypes by the size of the smaller repertoire. Richness of each repertoire was evaluated using RTK rarefaction, the Chao1 estimator, and Recon v2.1 estimates of unobserved clonotypes. OLGA was used to compute generation probabilities for all TCRbeta clonotypes that the gDNA method yielded from a handful of donors. Here the immuneACCESS table is served through TCRdb, limited to in-frame sequences with V and J called. Missing clones are a known gap in these copies; in checked studies unresolved V genes cover under half, and the rest lacks a known reason. For V, J and clone size, that table is used; D and trimming come from the DNA. The sample includes hundreds of thousands of clones, with approximately 97% observed a single time. Of the sample, roughly 0.055% is held by the ten largest clones.

The CDR3 has 16 amino acids, counting the end cysteine and phenylalanine. Left in the record is the CDR3 DNA by itself, 48 bases read in frame from the first base. Relative to germline, V is missing 1 base and J is missing 7 bases, with 12 bases of the junction outside any gene match. Via the germline V gene, CDR1 is MDHEN and CDR2 SYDVKM. Healthy HIV-negative adults with no recently reported acute infections or vaccinations were included as donors. All donors were Caucasian adults living in Nashville, Tennessee, USA. CD4+ T cells were enriched through magnetic negative selection, after which naive cells were positively selected on CD45RA and the remaining negative fraction served as the memory subset. After blood collection by leukapheresis, PBMCs were isolated using Ficoll-Histopaque density gradient centrifugation and then cryopreserved in the vapor phase of liquid nitrogen. Analytical flow cytometry was used to check the purity and quantity of every magnetically sorted T cell population. Each sorted fraction had its genomic DNA isolated and then quantified by UV absorbance on a Nanodrop 2000c.

The sequencing input was naive CD4+ T cells sorted from blood. Per the publication, the cell subset or site label means: CD45RA+ positively selected. Here the chain combines TRBV28 and TRBJ2-7; 8 central nucleotides agree with TRBD2. The TCR originated in a woman aged 25 to 39 in good health. The DNA reads as follows: TGTGCCAGCAGTTTATTCCGTCTAGCGGGCACTCGGGAGCAGTACTTC. It codes for CASSLFRLAGTREQYF.